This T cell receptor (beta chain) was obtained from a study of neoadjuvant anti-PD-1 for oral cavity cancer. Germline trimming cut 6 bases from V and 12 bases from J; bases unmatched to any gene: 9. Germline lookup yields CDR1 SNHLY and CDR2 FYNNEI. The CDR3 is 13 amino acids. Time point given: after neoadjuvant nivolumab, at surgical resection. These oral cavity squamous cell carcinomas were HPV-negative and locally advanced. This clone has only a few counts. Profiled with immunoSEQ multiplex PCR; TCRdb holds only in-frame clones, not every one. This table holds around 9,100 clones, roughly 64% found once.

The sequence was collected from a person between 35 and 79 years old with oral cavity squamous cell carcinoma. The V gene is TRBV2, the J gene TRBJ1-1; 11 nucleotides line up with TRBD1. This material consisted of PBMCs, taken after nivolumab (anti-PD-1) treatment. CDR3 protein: CASRDPGQGESFF. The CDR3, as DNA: TGTGCCAGCAGAGACCCGGGACAGGGGGAATCTTTCTTT.